Each of the 15 T cell receptor beta chains below was sequenced from the same sample in a study of regulatory T cells in long-lasting Graves disease. Researchers made TCR beta libraries by using iRepertoire HTBI primers and running Arm-PCR on CDR3 regions. TCRdb re-called the multiplex PCR reads with MiXCR, one entry per CDR3 protein. The data contain hundreds of thousands of distinct CDR3 sequences, over 20% of them seen just once; the ten biggest clones take up 14%. Time point defined: persistent/refractory GD, antithyroid drugs over 5 years with positive TRAb. PBMCs were the source of the RNA used for TCR sequencing. The sequencing here drew on peripheral blood mononuclear cells (PBMCs), taken when the disease was refractory, from a patient treated with antithyroid drugs. These receptors originate from a female donor with Graves disease.

This chain links TRBV2 with TRBJ1-2, with 11 bases that match TRBD1. CDR1 is SNHLY and CDR2 is FYNNEI in the germline V gene. The CDR3 covers 16 residues. Losses at the gene ends were 6 bases for V and 1 base for J; bases not matched to a gene: 7. CDR3 residues: CASRRTGGVINYGYTF. The CDR3 bases are TGTGCCAGCAGGAGGACAGGGGGCGTCATTAACTATGGCTACACCTTC.

On this clonotype: One junction end disagrees with the germline gene, perhaps due to a read error. J is TRBJ1-1 and V is TRBV5-6; 7 positions match TRBD1. Germline CDR1 and CDR2: SGHDT and YYEEEE. This CDR3 is 16 amino acids long. CDR3 sequence (DNA): TGTGCCGGCAGCTTGTGGGGGGACAGTCGGAGGGTTGGAGCTTTCTTT. It codes for CAGSLWGDSRRVGAFF.

There are many counts of this clonotype. The chain joins TRBV12-3 or TRBV12-4 to TRBJ1-4; D is ambiguous. The V end lost 7 bases, the J end lost 7 bases, and 19 bases lay between the germline ends. This CDR3 has 15 amino acids. Here the CDR3 reads CASTRTPFATEKLFF. DNA for the CDR3: TGTGCCAGCACTCGGACCCCATTCGCTACTGAAAAACTGTTTTTT.

The J gene is TRBJ2-5, the V gene TRBV28; 14 bases match TRBD2. The V gene end was trimmed by 2 bases and the J gene end by 5 bases; junction bases not matched to a gene: 4. The CDR3 spans 16 residues. From germline, CDR1 is MDHEN and CDR2 SYDVKM. The CDR3 region has the DNA TGTGCCAGCAGTTTACTAGGGACTAGCGGGAGTGAGACCCAGTACTTC. Protein product: CASSLLGTSGSETQYF.

The chain uses TRBV5-4 and TRBJ2-5; maybe TRBD2 (5 bases). CDR3 length: 14 residues. V shed 5 bases and J shed 0 bases, with 11 bases lying between them. The germline V gene has CDR1 SGHNT and CDR2 YYREEE (reference sequence). This chain's CDR3 is CASSNGGNQETQYF. The CDR3 nucleotides are TGTGCCAGCAGTAACGGAGGTAACCAAGAGACCCAGTACTTC.

This clonotype appeared many times. The chain has TRBV12-3 or TRBV12-4 and TRBJ1-1; TRBD1 agrees at 7 bases. Unmatched junction bases numbered 4, after V lost 8 bases and J lost 1 base. CDR3 length: 13 residues. The CDR3 region has the DNA TGTGCCAGCGGACCAGGGGGGAACACTGAAGCTTTCTTT. Translated, it gives CASGPGGNTEAFF.

This clonotype was found many times. The chain employs TRBV18 and TRBJ1-1, with unresolved D. Germline V gives CDR1 KGHSH, CDR2 LQKENI. This CDR3 is 14 amino acids long. Between the trimmed V and J ends, which lost 9 bases and 3 bases, there was a span of 17 bases. CDR3 residues: CASFGGGMYTEAFF. Written as DNA, the CDR3 is TGTGCCAGTTTCGGCGGCGGGATGTACACTGAAGCTTTCTTT. Variable domain in full (rest from reference TRBV18 and TRBJ1-1): NAGVMQNPRHLVRRRGQEARLRCSPMKGHSHVYWYRQLPEEGLKFMVYLQKENIIDESGMPKERFSAEFPKEGPSILRIQQVVRGDSAAYFCASFGGGMYTEAFFGQGTRLTVV.

This clonotype was seen a handful of times. The rearrangement uses TRBV6-2 or TRBV6-3 and TRBJ2-7; 9 nucleotides match TRBD1. Germline V gene lookup returns CDR1 MNHEY and CDR2 SVGEGT. CDR3 length equals 16 residues. With V trimmed by 7 bases and J by 5 bases, 15 bases remained unmatched. The CDR3 reads CASKVGGSGTGNEQYF. In nucleotides, the CDR3 is TGTGCCAGCAAAGTTGGGGGATCCGGGACAGGGAACGAGCAGTACTTC.

This clonotype was seen a few times. The rearrangement joins TRBV2 to TRBJ2-1; the D is unclear. Germline V CDR1 and CDR2: SNHLY, FYNNEI. CDR3 length: 13 amino acids. The V gene lost 5 bases and the J gene lost 7 bases, with 12 bases spanning the gap. The CDR3 protein is CASSFFDLNEQFF. As DNA, the CDR3 is TGTGCCAGCAGTTTCTTCGACTTGAATGAGCAGTTCTTC.

This clonotype has ten or more counts. The genes are TRBV7-8 and TRBJ1-5, with D perhaps matching TRBD1 (5 bases). V shed 2 bases and J shed 9 bases, with 14 bases lying between them. The CDR3 spans 14 residues. CDR1 is SGHVS and CDR2 is FQNEAQ in the germline V gene. CDR3 nucleotides: TGTGCCAGCAGCTTAAGGGACGTACTGTGGCCCCAGCATTTT. Translating gives CASSLRDVLWPQHF.

The chain recombines TRBV6-2 or TRBV6-3 with TRBJ2-3; no clear D. Germline V gives CDR1 MNHEY, CDR2 SVGEGT. Trimming removed 0 bases from V and 5 bases from J, with 0 bases in between. CDR3 length: 11 residues. CDR3 sequence reads: CASSYSDTQYF. CDR3 nucleotides: TGTGCCAGCAGTTACTCAGATACGCAGTATTTT.

This clonotype was seen a handful of times. CDR3 loop: CASSPPGQLQPQHF. The CDR3 DNA reads as TGTGCCAGTAGTCCCCCGGGCCAACTTCAGCCCCAGCATTTT. The V call is TRBV19, the J call TRBJ1-5; D is undetermined. Germline V CDR1 and CDR2: LNHDA, SQIVND (reference sequence). With 5 bases removed from V and 6 bases from J, the gap between germline ends came to 14 bases. The CDR3 spans 14 residues. Combining the CDR3 with reference TRBV19 and TRBJ1-5 gives the whole variable domain DGGITQSPKYLFRKEGQNVTLSCEQNLNHDAMYWYRQDPGQGLRLIYYSQIVNDFQKGDIAEGYSVSREKKESFPLTVTSAQKNPTAFYLCASSPPGQLQPQHFGDGTRLSIL.

Worth noting for this clonotype: The junction differs from germline at one of its ends, possibly a read error. The chain joins TRBV7-7 to TRBJ2-7; 11 nucleotides agree with TRBD1. The germline gives CDR1 SSHAT, CDR2 FNYEAQ (reference sequence). This CDR3 has 14 amino acids. The DNA of the CDR3 is TGTGCTAGCAGCGTCGGGACAGGGGGTAACGAGCAGTACTTC. It is translated as CASSVGTGGNEQYF.

This clonotype was observed at least ten times. The CDR3 spells CASSEAFF. The CDR3 coding sequence is TGTGCCAGCAGTGAAGCTTTCTTT. The chain couples TRBV2 to TRBJ1-1; D is undetermined. Trimming removed 0 bases from V and 13 bases from J, with 0 bases in between. The CDR3 is 8 residues long. From germline, CDR1 is SNHLY and CDR2 FYNNEI.

This clonotype came up many times. The chain carries TRBV30 and TRBJ2-7; D remains unclear. The germline V gene has CDR1 GTSNPN and CDR2 SVGIG (reference sequence). Trimming removed 0 bases at V and 7 bases at J, with 10 bases between. CDR3 length: 12 residues. As DNA, the CDR3 is TGTGCCTGGAGTGTAAGCGTAGGGGAGCAGTACTTC. Its protein is CAWSVSVGEQYF.